This T cell receptor (beta chain) was recovered during a study of radiation and T cells in renal cell carcinoma. Germline V lookup: CDR1 MGHRA, CDR2 YSYEKL. Trimming pared 1 base from V and 6 bases from J, leaving 15 bases between. This CDR3 is 15 amino acids long. Time point of the sample: blood 4 weeks post-SBRT, at nephrectomy. The treatment was: 15 Gy SBRT to primary tumor, nephrectomy 4 weeks later. Produced via immunoSEQ multiplex PCR; TCRdb's table is partial and in-frame only. The sample holds some 43,000 clones, around four fifths seen once. By frequency in the sample, this clone is large. This clonotype was obtained from a woman aged 65 to 85 with renal cell carcinoma. The chain recombines TRBV4-1 with TRBJ1-2; D ambiguous. The sequencing used blood, collected from a patient whose treatment included radiotherapy and nephrectomy. The CDR3 reads CASSQVEATGDGYTF. CDR3 in DNA: TGCGCCAGCAGCCAAGTGGAGGCCACCGGAGATGGCTACACCTTC.